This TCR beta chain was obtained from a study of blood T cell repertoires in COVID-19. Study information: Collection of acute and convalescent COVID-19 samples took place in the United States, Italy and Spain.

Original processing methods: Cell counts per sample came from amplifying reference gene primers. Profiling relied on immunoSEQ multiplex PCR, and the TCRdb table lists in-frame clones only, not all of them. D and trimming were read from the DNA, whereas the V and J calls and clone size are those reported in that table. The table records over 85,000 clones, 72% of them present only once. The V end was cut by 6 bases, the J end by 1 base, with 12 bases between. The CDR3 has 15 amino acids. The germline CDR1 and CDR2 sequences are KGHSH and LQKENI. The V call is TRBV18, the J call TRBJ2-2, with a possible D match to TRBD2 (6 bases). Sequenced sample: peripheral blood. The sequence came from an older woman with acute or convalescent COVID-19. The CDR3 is CASSPWDLNTGELFF. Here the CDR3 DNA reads TGTGCCAGCTCGCCCTGGGACTTGAACACCGGGGAGCTGTTTTTT.